These 25 T cell receptor beta chains share one sample of origin, sequenced in a study of blood T cell repertoires in COVID-19. Method: immunoSEQ multiplex PCR; TCRdb's copy keeps in-frame clones and lacks some. The sample records over 25,000 clones, roughly 88% being singletons. Sequencing was performed on peripheral blood. These receptors were taken from a human donor in a cohort sampled during active COVID-19.

The rearrangement links TRBV29-1 to TRBJ1-2; possibly TRBD1 for D (5 bases). The germline V gene encodes CDR1 SQVTM and CDR2 ANQGSEA. CDR3 size: 9 residues. V was shortened by 7 bases and J by 7 bases, with 7 bases between the two germline ends. CDR3 DNA: TGCAGCGGGACACTTGGCTACACCTTC. Protein: CSGTLGYTF.

The chain has TRBV25-1 and TRBJ2-5; tentatively, D is TRBD2 (5 bases). The CDR3 length is 14 residues. The germline V gene has CDR1 MGHDK and CDR2 SYGVNS. The V and J ends lost 2 bases and 2 bases respectively, with 9 bases between them. The CDR3 here is CASSELQRQETQYF. Written as DNA, the CDR3 is TGTGCCAGCAGTGAACTCCAGCGGCAAGAGACCCAGTACTTC.

The chain is built from TRBV28 and TRBJ1-5; D is possibly TRBD1 (6 bases). The V gene lost 2 bases and the J gene lost 1 base, with 18 bases spanning the gap. There are 18 residues in the CDR3. Germline V gene data show CDR1 as MDHEN and CDR2 as SYDVKM. Here the CDR3 reads CASSLTAGVELSNQPQHF. The CDR3 DNA reads TGTGCCAGCAGTTTAACGGCAGGGGTTGAATTGAGCAATCAGCCCCAGCATTTT.

The rearrangement uses TRBV11-2 and TRBJ1-2; no clear D gene. V lost 4 bases, J lost 2 bases, and 11 bases lay in between. CDR1 and CDR2 (germline): SGHAT, FQNNGV. The CDR3 runs to 14 residues. This chain's CDR3 is CASSYGPENYGYTF. The DNA for the CDR3 is TGTGCCAGCAGCTACGGTCCCGAGAACTATGGCTACACCTTC.

This clone turned up a few times. V usage is TRBV4-2 and J usage is TRBJ2-7; 9 nucleotides match TRBD2. CDR3 length: 15 amino acids. V lost 1 base and J lost 6; bases outside the gene matches: 7. In germline, CDR1 is LGHNA, CDR2 YNFKEQ. CDR3 sequence (DNA): TGTGCCAGCAGCCAAGTGGCTCTAGCGGGGCTCGAGCAGTACTTC. This sequence encodes CASSQVALAGLEQYF.

This clone was observed once. J is TRBJ2-7 and V is TRBV7-2; TRBD1 aligns across 9 bases. J gave up 4 bases and V 5 bases, and 9 bases lay outside the gene matches. Germline-derived CDR1 and CDR2 are SGHTA and FQGNSA. The CDR3 is 15 residues long. The CDR3 protein is CASSKDRGSSYEQYF. The CDR3 nucleotides read TGTGCCAGCAGCAAGGACAGGGGCTCGTCGTACGAGCAGTACTTC. The variable domain in full, completed from reference TRBV7-2 and TRBJ2-7, reads GAGVSQSPSNKVTEKGKDVELRCDPISGHTALYWYRQSLGQGLEFLIYFQGNSAPDKSGLPSDRFSAERTGGSVSTLTIQRTQQEDSAVYLCASSKDRGSSYEQYFGPGTRLTVT.

The CDR3 spells CASSWGGGTDTQYF. The CDR3 bases are TGTGCCAGCAGCTGGGGGGGCGGCACAGATACGCAGTATTTT. The chain employs TRBV5-8 and TRBJ2-3; D is perhaps TRBD2 (7 bases). The CDR3 is 14 amino acids. The ends were cut back, 3 bases at V and 1 base at J, with 9 bases in the middle. CDR1 SGHTS and CDR2 YDEGEE come from the germline V gene.

V is TRBV7-2 and J is TRBJ1-1; D ambiguous. Trimming pared 1 base from V and 1 base from J, leaving 10 bases between. The CDR3 is made up of 15 amino acids. Germline loops: CDR1 SGHTA, CDR2 FQGNSA. DNA of the CDR3: TGTGCCAGCAGCTTAGGTTCCCGGAGGAACACTGAAGCTTTCTTT. Amino acids: CASSLGSRRNTEAFF.

V and J are TRBV18 and TRBJ2-1; 8 nucleotides line up with TRBD1. This CDR3 region has 14 residues. Trimming took 3 bases from V and 6 from J; bases not matched to a gene: 4. The germline V gene encodes CDR1 KGHSH and CDR2 LQKENI. CDR3 amino acids: CASSPSGQANEQFF. CDR3 coding DNA: TGTGCCAGCTCACCTTCGGGACAGGCCAATGAGCAGTTCTTC.

This clone was detected only a few times. The genes are TRBV7-2 and TRBJ1-2; D is perhaps TRBD1 (6 bases). V shed 1 base and J shed 3 bases, with 18 bases lying between them. Germline V gene sequence: CDR1 SGHTA, CDR2 FQGNSA. There are 17 residues in the CDR3. CDR3 DNA sequence: TGTGCCAGCAGCTTAGGGGGTGGTCGCAGGGGACACTATGGCTACACCTTC. This encodes CASSLGGGRRGHYGYTF.

The rearrangement uses TRBV9 and TRBJ2-1; 7 bases line up with TRBD1. The CDR3 runs 13 residues. V shed 3 bases, J shed 4 bases, and the junction held 1 base outside the gene matches. Germline loops: CDR1 SGDLS, CDR2 YYNGEE. CDR3 nucleotides: TGTGCCAGCAGCGCACAGGGGTACAATGAGCAGTTCTTC. Its protein is CASSAQGYNEQFF.

The chain joins TRBV4-2 to TRBJ1-5; D call uncertain. The CDR3 contains 14 residues. CDR1 is LGHNA and CDR2 is YNFKEQ in the germline V gene. V lost 2 bases, J lost 0 bases, and 5 bases lay in between. The CDR3 is CASSQSNSNQPQHF. CDR3 bases: TGTGCCAGCAGCCAATCAAATAGCAATCAGCCCCAGCATTTT.

V usage is TRBV19 and J usage is TRBJ1-6; 8 bases are shared with TRBD1. Germline CDR1 reads LNHDA; CDR2 reads SQIVND (reference sequence). The CDR3 length is 14 residues. V trimming: 6 bases; J trimming: 10 bases; junction bases outside the gene matches: 8. The DNA of the CDR3 is TGTGCCAGTAGACCGGGGACAGGATGGTCACCCCTCCACTTT. This sequence encodes CASRPGTGWSPLHF.

V gene TRBV12-3 or TRBV12-4 combines with J gene TRBJ1-2, with TRBD1 identical over 7 bases. V shed 8 bases and J 8 bases; nucleotides not matched to a gene: 5. This CDR3 spans 11 amino acids. The CDR3, as DNA: TGTGCCAGCGGGCAGGGGGACGGCTACACCTTC. Translating gives CASGQGDGYTF.

This clone was recorded a few times. The chain employs TRBV6-5 and TRBJ1-1, with TRBD1 matching 12 bases. Per germline, CDR1 MNHEY and CDR2 SVGAGI. CDR3 size: 16 residues. V was pared by 0 bases and J by 9 bases, with 8 bases of the junction left unmatched. Here the CDR3 reads CASSYSIGTGGAKAFF. Written as DNA, the CDR3 is TGTGCCAGCAGTTACTCGATCGGGACAGGGGGCGCGAAAGCTTTCTTT.

The rearrangement links TRBV18 to TRBJ2-1, with 10 bases lining up with TRBD2. Germline V lookup: CDR1 KGHSH, CDR2 LQKENI. The CDR3 length is 16 residues. J gave up 4 bases and V 6 bases, and 9 bases lay outside the gene matches. The CDR3 loop reads CASSSGLAGDYNEQFF. CDR3 sequence (DNA): TGTGCCAGCTCCTCCGGCCTAGCGGGAGATTACAATGAGCAGTTCTTC.

This clone is a singleton in its sample. The sample has other DNA sequences that encode this CDR3 too. The chain is built from TRBV20-1 and TRBJ1-2; D might be TRBD1 (6 bases). V gave up 6 bases and J gave up 4 bases, with 9 bases separating them. The germline CDR1 and CDR2 sequences are DFQATT and SNEGSKA (reference sequence). The CDR3 length is 11 residues. Written as DNA, the CDR3 is TGCAGTGCCTCGGACAGCTATGGCTACACCTTC. This encodes CSASDSYGYTF.

This clone was counted once. The V gene is TRBV5-6, the J gene TRBJ1-2; unclear D gene. Trimming pared 9 bases from V and 6 bases from J, leaving 36 bases between. CDR1 and CDR2 from the germline V gene are SGHDT and YYEEEE. The CDR3 covers 19 residues. CDR3 loop: CAIVSSEGQSIREWDGYTF. The CDR3 DNA is TGTGCCATCGTGTCGTCGGAGGGCCAGAGTATTCGTGAGTGGGATGGCTACACCTTC. The variable domain in full, with the rest retrieved from reference TRBV5-6 and TRBJ1-2, is DAGVTQSPTHLIKTRGQQVTLRCSPKSGHDTVSWYQQALGQGPQFIFQYYEEEERQRGNFPDRFSGHQFPNYSSELNVNALLLGDSALYLCAIVSSEGQSIREWDGYTFGSGTRLTVV.

V is TRBV5-5 and J is TRBJ2-7; D may be TRBD1 (6 bases). Trimming stripped 3 bases from V and 1 base from J, with 26 bases between. Germline-derived CDR1 and CDR2 are SGHKS and YYEKEE (reference sequence). This CDR3 has 19 residues. CDR3 residues: CASSSDLQGRGGLSYEQYF. The CDR3 DNA is TGTGCCAGCAGCTCGGACCTCCAGGGGCGCGGTGGCCTTTCCTACGAGCAGTACTTC.

The chain joins TRBV4-1 to TRBJ2-1; possibly TRBD2 for D (5 bases). Germline V gene lookup returns CDR1 MGHRA and CDR2 YSYEKL. This CDR3 comprises 16 residues. V dropped 1 base and J dropped 7 bases, with 17 bases sitting between them. CDR3 DNA: TGCGCCAGCAGCCAAGGAAGGCCAAATCGGAGGAATGAGCAGTTCTTC. It is translated as CASSQGRPNRRNEQFF.

In its sample, this clone was seen once. The J gene is TRBJ1-2, the V gene TRBV12-3 or TRBV12-4; TRBD1 matches 8 bases. The CDR3 loop spans 13 amino acids. V lost 6 bases to trimming and J lost 4 bases; unmatched junction nucleotides: 4. For the CDR3, the DNA is TGTGCCAGCAGAAACACAGGGGGCTATGGCTACACCTTC. Translation gives CASRNTGGYGYTF.

V and J are TRBV15 and TRBJ2-3, with TRBD1 identical over 7 bases. The CDR3 totals 14 residues. Germline assignment: CDR1 LNHNV and CDR2 YYDKDF (reference sequence). Losses at the gene ends were 7 bases for V and 2 bases for J; bases not matched to a gene: 6. The CDR3 reads CATTRDRVTDTQYF. CDR3 coding DNA: TGTGCCACCACCCGGGACAGAGTCACAGATACGCAGTATTTT.

The table lists this clone with a few counts. V usage is TRBV7-2 and J usage is TRBJ1-5; 7 bases line up with TRBD1. Germline V gene sequence: CDR1 SGHTA, CDR2 FQGNSA. CDR3 length: 15 residues. V dropped 10 bases and J dropped 0; count of bases not matched to a gene: 9. CDR3 loop: CATGGTDNSNQPQHF. The DNA of the CDR3 is TGTGCCACAGGGGGGACGGACAATAGCAATCAGCCCCAGCATTTT. The whole variable domain, filled in from reference TRBV7-2 and TRBJ1-5, reads GAGVSQSPSNKVTEKGKDVELRCDPISGHTALYWYRQSLGQGLEFLIYFQGNSAPDKSGLPSDRFSAERTGGSVSTLTIQRTQQEDSAVYLCATGGTDNSNQPQHFGDGTRLSIL.

Concerning this clone itself: A junction end diverges from the germline sequence, so it may reflect a read error. V and J are TRBV7-7 and TRBJ2-5; 7 bases line up with TRBD1. The CDR3 is 15 amino acids. Germline V CDR1 and CDR2: SSHAT, FNYEAQ (reference sequence). CDR3: CASSLEQGIRETQYF. CDR3 DNA sequence: TGTGCTAGCAGCTTAGAACAGGGGATTCGAGAGACCCAGTACTTC.

The genes are TRBV2 and TRBJ1-2, with a tentative D call TRBD1 (6 bases). Germline V gene data show CDR1 as SNHLY and CDR2 as FYNNEI. CDR3 length: 14 amino acids. Trimming took 6 bases from V and 4 from J, leaving 15 bases between them. The CDR3 is CASRRTVDVYGYTF. The CDR3, as DNA: TGTGCCAGCAGGAGGACAGTAGATGTCTATGGCTACACCTTC.